Below, 2 T cell receptor beta chains from the same sample are listed, as sequenced in a study of cytomegalovirus exposure and HLA in healthy donors. Primers: 60 Vbeta forward and 13 Jbeta reverse. The protocol was immunoSEQ multiplex PCR, while the TCRdb copy is restricted to in-frame clones and leaves out a portion. The table lists 100,000 or so clones, 80% to 90% of them singletons. The material sequenced was PBMCs. These receptors were obtained from a man aged 40-49 years in good health and CMV-seronegative.

The chain carries TRBV6-5 and TRBJ2-1; D possibly corresponds to TRBD1 (5 bases). This CDR3 comprises 15 residues. The V gene lost 4 bases and the J gene lost 4 bases, with 14 bases spanning the gap. From germline, CDR1 is MNHEY and CDR2 SVGAGI. CDR3 DNA sequence: TGTGCCAGCAGTTTCGGACATACGGCTTACAATGAGCAGTTCTTC. Translation gives CASSFGHTAYNEQFF.

CDR3 amino acids: CASSRDWDDEQFF. As DNA, the CDR3 is TGTGCCAGCAGTCGGGACTGGGACGATGAGCAGTTCTTC. V and J are TRBV28 and TRBJ2-1, with D possibly matching TRBD2 (6 bases). The CDR3 runs to 13 residues. V lost 5 bases, J lost 8 bases, and 13 bases lay in between. The germline CDR1 and CDR2 sequences are MDHEN and SYDVKM.